The text below deals with one T cell receptor beta chain. Its cognate antigen is unknown. TCRdb's table, derived via immunoSEQ multiplex PCR, lists solely in-frame clones and lacks some. The table includes 10,000 to 15,000 clones, nearly 90% detected once. The source of the sample is a study of T cell clonotyping in hematopoietic cell transplantation. Study-level points and caveats: CD4 and CD8 repertoire contributions could not be separated without sorting. Higher Inverse Simpson Index values in graft donor and pretransplant recipient predicted broader posttransplant TCR diversity.

CDR3 length: 15 residues. V was shortened by 5 bases and J by 0 bases, with 13 bases between the two germline ends. CDR1 is LNHDA, CDR2 SQIVND, per germline (reference sequence). The sequence was obtained from a human donor who either received an allogeneic hematopoietic cell transplant for a myeloid malignancy or was a related donor (not recorded which). Some clones in this sample may be carry-over from other donors' samples. The sequenced material came from peripheral blood mononuclear cells. The rearrangement joins TRBV19 to TRBJ1-2; D is unresolved. The CDR3 protein is CASSQGRQANYGYTF. The CDR3 coding sequence is TGTGCCAGTAGTCAAGGACGGCAGGCTAACTATGGCTACACCTTC.